The present T cell receptor (beta chain) was sequenced within a study of siplizumab effects on memory and regulatory T cells. Points from the study as a whole: Siplizumab significantly decreased alloreactive sequences from unstimulated CD4+ memory cells.

Clones were read by immunoSEQ multiplex PCR, and TCRdb kept only the in-frame ones, dropping some. This table holds more than 90,000 clones, just under 95% found once. As concerns this clone: Its target is not known.

This CDR3 has 17 residues. Trimming stripped 0 bases from V and 5 bases from J, with 19 bases between. From germline, CDR1 is ENHRY and CDR2 SYGVKD. This TCR derives from a human donor in good health. The gene calls are TRBV10-3 and TRBJ1-1; weak D call: TRBD1 (6 bases). Sequencing was performed on non-Treg CD4+ T cells sorted from blood. CDR3 amino acids: CAISESGAGAQRTEAFF. CDR3 nucleotide sequence: TGTGCCATCAGTGAGTCGGGCGCGGGGGCGCAGAGAACTGAAGCTTTCTTT.